This T cell receptor beta chain was identified during a study of blood T cell repertoires in COVID-19. The CDR3 length is 14 residues. Losses at the gene ends were 5 bases for V and 7 bases for J; bases not matched to a gene: 4. Looked up from germline, CDR1 is SGHVS and CDR2 is FQNEAQ. TCRdb's table, derived via immunoSEQ multiplex PCR, lists solely in-frame clones and lacks some. This table has about 240,000 clones, 80% to 90% appearing once. The chain employs TRBV7-8 and TRBJ1-6, with 8 bases that match TRBD1. This receptor was identified in a man aged 55-75 years with acute or convalescent COVID-19. Material: peripheral blood. Here the CDR3 reads CASSTGQENSPLHF. The CDR3 region has the DNA TGTGCCAGCAGCACGGGACAGGAGAATTCACCCCTCCACTTT.